These T cell receptor beta chains were read from a single sample in a study of regulatory T cells in long-lasting Graves disease. TCRdb called the multiplex PCR reads again in MiXCR, with one record for every CDR3 protein. The sample lists under 500,000 distinct CDR3 sequences; about 20% were seen once. Specimen: peripheral blood mononuclear cells (PBMCs), collected when the disease was refractory, from a patient treated with antithyroid drugs. These receptor sequences come from a female donor with Graves disease. CDR3s include the opening cysteine and the closing phenylalanine or tryptophan. Fields, in order: clone size, V gene, D gene, J gene, CDR3 DNA, CDR3 protein. D genes are given only for firm matches. Not all rows give a size; the values are once, few, many and, for expanded clones, a class.

size: few
V: TRBV5-5
D: TRBD2
J: TRBJ2-4
DNA: TGTGCCAGCAGCGTCGATCCGGGACTAGCGGGGATTCAGTACTTC
CDR3: CASSVDPGLAGIQYF

size: many
V: TRBV28
D: TRBD1
J: TRBJ2-7
DNA: TGTGCCAGCAGTCCCGGGACAGATAACTACGAGCAGTACTTC
CDR3: CASSPGTDNYEQYF

size: -
V: TRBV27
D: TRBD1
J: TRBJ2-7
DNA: TGTGCCAGCAGAGCCGGGACAGGGTTTGCCTACGAGCAGTACTTC
CDR3: CASRAGTGFAYEQYF

size: many
V: TRBV27
D: -
J: TRBJ2-7
DNA: TGTGCCAGCAGCTTGCTAGGGGACGAGCAGTACTTC
CDR3: CASSLLGDEQYF

size: -
V: TRBV6-1
D: TRBD2
J: TRBJ2-1
DNA: TGTGCCAGCAGAAGCGGGAGTTCCTACAATGAGCAGTTCTTC
CDR3: CASRSGSSYNEQFF

size: many
V: TRBV27
D: -
J: TRBJ2-7
DNA: TGTGCCAGCAGTTTCCTGGCAGGATCCACCTACGAGCAGTACTTC
CDR3: CASSFLAGSTYEQYF

size: many
V: TRBV28
D: -
J: TRBJ1-5
DNA: TGTGCCAGCAGTTTGTTCCGGGGACAAAATCAGCCCCAGCATTTT
CDR3: CASSLFRGQNQPQHF

size: few
V: TRBV7-6
D: -
J: TRBJ1-1
DNA: TGTGCCAGCAGCTTAGCCGCAGGGGCTGAAGCTTTCTTT
CDR3: CASSLAAGAEAFF

size: many
V: TRBV7-3
D: TRBD1
J: TRBJ2-2
DNA: TGTGCCAGCAGCCGGCCCAAGGGACAGGGGACGAAGCAGAACACCGGGGAGCTGTTTTTT
CDR3: CASSRPKGQGTKQNTGELFF

size: few
V: TRBV27
D: -
J: TRBJ2-7
DNA: TGTGCCAGCAGTTCCGAGGGGGGCTACGAGCAGTACTTC
CDR3: CASSSEGGYEQYF

size: -
V: TRBV6-1
D: TRBD2
J: TRBJ2-1
DNA: TGTGCCAGCAGTCATGGACTAGCGGGAGCGTGGTACAATGAGCAGTTCTTC
CDR3: CASSHGLAGAWYNEQFF

size: few
V: TRBV6-1
D: -
J: TRBJ2-7
DNA: TGTGCCAGCAGTGAAATGGGACTCGCGATCTCCTACGAGCAGTACTTC
CDR3: CASSEMGLAISYEQYF

size: many
V: TRBV29-1
D: TRBD1
J: TRBJ2-7
DNA: TGCAGCGTGCGAGACAGGGGTTACGAGCAGTACTTC
CDR3: CSVRDRGYEQYF

size: many
V: TRBV7-2
D: TRBD1
J: TRBJ1-6
DNA: TGTGCCAGCAGCAAGGGGGCGAGGAATTCACCCCTCCACTTT
CDR3: CASSKGARNSPLHF

size: few
V: TRBV5-1
D: -
J: TRBJ1-5
DNA: TGCGCCAGCATCCCCAGGGTGGGCAATCAGCCCCAGCATTTT
CDR3: CASIPRVGNQPQHF

size: many
V: TRBV20-1
D: -
J: TRBJ2-5
DNA: TGCAGTGCTCGGGACAACCAAGAGACCCAGTACTTC
CDR3: CSARDNQETQYF

size: few
V: TRBV7-8
D: TRBD1
J: TRBJ2-7
DNA: TGTGCCAGCAGCTTAGCGATTCAGGGGGCCCCCTACGAGCAGTACTTC
CDR3: CASSLAIQGAPYEQYF

size: many
V: TRBV29-1
D: -
J: TRBJ1-5
DNA: TGCAGCGTTGGGACAGATAGCAATCAGCCCCAGCATTTT
CDR3: CSVGTDSNQPQHF

size: many
V: TRBV28
D: TRBD1
J: TRBJ2-6
DNA: TGTGCCAGCTCTTGGGACAGAAAAACGGTCTGGGGCGTCCTGACTTTC
CDR3: CASSWDRKTVWGVLTF

size: many
V: TRBV2
D: -
J: TRBJ1-6
DNA: TGTGCCAGCAGGGGAGTTGGGGAGGGATCTTCACCCCTCCACTTT
CDR3: CASRGVGEGSSPLHF

size: -
V: TRBV2
D: -
J: TRBJ2-1
DNA: TGTGCCAGCAGGAAGTCGGTCGTTGAGCAGTTCTTC
CDR3: CASRKSVVEQFF

size: many
V: TRBV28
D: TRBD1
J: TRBJ2-7
DNA: TGTGCCAGCAGCACAGGGGTGCCCTACGAGCAGTACTTC
CDR3: CASSTGVPYEQYF

size: many
V: TRBV12-3/TRBV12-4
D: -
J: TRBJ2-5
DNA: TGTGCCAGCAATTTATATGGCGGCGGGGTCCAAGAGACCCAGTACTTC
CDR3: CASNLYGGGVQETQYF

size: many
V: TRBV6-1
D: -
J: TRBJ1-4
DNA: TGTGCCAGCAGGAGCGGGTGGGAAAAACTGTTTTTT
CDR3: CASRSGWEKLFF

size: -
V: TRBV15
D: -
J: TRBJ2-7
DNA: TGTGCCACCAGCAGAACGCCCCTGGACGGGAACTACGAGCAGTACTTC
CDR3: CATSRTPLDGNYEQYF

size: -
V: TRBV7-6
D: TRBD2
J: TRBJ2-2
DNA: TGTGCCAGCAGAACGACTAGCGGGGGTATGAACACCGGGGAGCTGTTTTTT
CDR3: CASRTTSGGMNTGELFF

size: -
V: TRBV7-2
D: -
J: TRBJ2-7
DNA: TGTGCCAGCAGCTTATTTGTAGGGGCGGGCAACGAGCAGTACTTC
CDR3: CASSLFVGAGNEQYF

size: once
V: TRBV30
D: -
J: TRBJ2-2
DNA: TGTGCCTGGAGTGTATGGAGTAGGACCGGGGAGCTGTTTTTT
CDR3: CAWSVWSRTGELFF

size: -
V: TRBV12-3/TRBV12-4
D: TRBD2
J: TRBJ2-3
DNA: TGTGCCAGCAGTTTAGCGGGACTACGGGACAGCACAGATACGCAGTATTTT
CDR3: CASSLAGLRDSTDTQYF

size: -
V: TRBV7-9
D: TRBD2
J: TRBJ2-7
DNA: TGTGCCAGCAGCCTGACGGGACTAGCGGGAGCCGGCACCTACGAGCAGTACTTC
CDR3: CASSLTGLAGAGTYEQYF

size: -
V: TRBV5-1
D: TRBD1
J: TRBJ1-6
DNA: TGCGCCAGCAGCCCGGAGCGGGACAGGGAAGATTCACCCCTCCACTTT
CDR3: CASSPERDREDSPLHF

size: -
V: TRBV18
D: -
J: TRBJ2-7
DNA: TGTGCCAGCTCACTGGGACGGAGATACGAGCAGTACTTC
CDR3: CASSLGRRYEQYF

size: -
V: TRBV27
D: -
J: TRBJ2-1
DNA: TGTGCCAGCACAGCGTATGGGGAGCAGTTCTTC
CDR3: CASTAYGEQFF

size: -
V: TRBV25-1
D: -
J: TRBJ2-7
DNA: TGTGCCAGCAACGATAAGTGGGGCGAGCAGTACTTC
CDR3: CASNDKWGEQYF

size: few
V: TRBV28
D: -
J: TRBJ1-3
DNA: TGTGCCAGCAGCGAACAGGGTTTTGGAAACACCATATATTTT
CDR3: CASSEQGFGNTIYF

size: many
V: TRBV2
D: TRBD1
J: TRBJ1-6
DNA: TGTGCCAGCAGTGACGGACAGGGGCTTAATTCACCCCTCCACTTT
CDR3: CASSDGQGLNSPLHF

size: few
V: TRBV27
D: -
J: TRBJ1-5
DNA: TGTGCCAGCAGTTTTAAAGGGACGAGCAATCAGCCCCAGCATTTT
CDR3: CASSFKGTSNQPQHF

size: many
V: TRBV28
D: -
J: TRBJ2-5
DNA: TGTGCCAGCAGCTTTGAGGACCAAGAGACCCAGTACTTC
CDR3: CASSFEDQETQYF

size: many
V: TRBV11-2
D: -
J: TRBJ1-2
DNA: TGTGCCAGCAGCATCGTAGGAGTTGATGGCTACACCTTC
CDR3: CASSIVGVDGYTF

size: many
V: TRBV11-2
D: -
J: TRBJ2-5
DNA: TGTGCCAGCACCAAAACGGGCGACCCGGACGGCCCGACCCAGTACTTC
CDR3: CASTKTGDPDGPTQYF